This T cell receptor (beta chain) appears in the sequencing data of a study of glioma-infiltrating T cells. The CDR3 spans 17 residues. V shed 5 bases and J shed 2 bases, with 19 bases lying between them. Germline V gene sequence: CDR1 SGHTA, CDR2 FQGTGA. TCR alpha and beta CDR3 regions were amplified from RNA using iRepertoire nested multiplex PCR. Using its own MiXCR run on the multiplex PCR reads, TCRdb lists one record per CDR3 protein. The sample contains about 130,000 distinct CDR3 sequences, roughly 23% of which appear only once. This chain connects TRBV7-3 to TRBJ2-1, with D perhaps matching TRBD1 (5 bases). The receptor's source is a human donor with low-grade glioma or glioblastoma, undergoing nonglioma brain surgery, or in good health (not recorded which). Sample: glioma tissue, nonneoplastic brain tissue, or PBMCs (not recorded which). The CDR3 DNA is TGTGCCAGCAGCACCGCTCATGCCCCAGGGCCCTACAATGAGCAGTTCTTC. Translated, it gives CASSTAHAPGPYNEQFF.